This TCR beta chain stems from a study of breast tumors, draining lymph nodes, adjacent tissues. With regard to this clonotype: The antigen remains undetermined. A single base separates this from a much larger clone, so it may be a read error.

The study, taken as a whole, reports: Tumor and nontumor repertoires were significantly more similar in luminal-like than in basal-like breast cancer.

MiXCR was run by TCRdb on the multiplex PCR reads, yielding one entry per CDR3 protein. The table lists under 250,000 distinct CDR3 sequences, around 32% of them singletons. Breast cancer patients provided tissue from their axillary draining lymph nodes. Deletions cut 3 bases from V and 3 bases from J, with 6 bases between. CDR1 PRHDT and CDR2 FYEKMQ come from the germline V gene (reference sequence). There are 12 residues in the CDR3. What was sequenced was axillary lymph node tissue. The clonotype was recovered from a female donor with breast cancer. Some clones in this sample may be carry-over from other donors' samples. This chain joins TRBV13 and TRBJ2-7; D not certain. In nucleotides, the CDR3 is TGTGCCAGCAGCTTGCTCCGCTACGAGCAGTACTTC. Encoded protein: CASSLLRYEQYF.